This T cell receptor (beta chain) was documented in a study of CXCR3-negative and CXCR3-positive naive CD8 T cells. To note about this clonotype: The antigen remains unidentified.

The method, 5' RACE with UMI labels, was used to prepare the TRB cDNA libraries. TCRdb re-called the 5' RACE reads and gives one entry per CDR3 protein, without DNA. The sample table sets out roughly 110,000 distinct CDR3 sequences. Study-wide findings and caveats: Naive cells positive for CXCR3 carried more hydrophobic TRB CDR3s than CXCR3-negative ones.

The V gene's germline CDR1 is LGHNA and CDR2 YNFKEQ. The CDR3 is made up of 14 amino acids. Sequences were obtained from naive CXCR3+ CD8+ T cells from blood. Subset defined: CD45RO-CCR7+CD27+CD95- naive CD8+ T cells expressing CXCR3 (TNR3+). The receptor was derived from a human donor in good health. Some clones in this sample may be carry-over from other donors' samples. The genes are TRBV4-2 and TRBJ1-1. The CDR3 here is CASSQEKDNTEAFF.